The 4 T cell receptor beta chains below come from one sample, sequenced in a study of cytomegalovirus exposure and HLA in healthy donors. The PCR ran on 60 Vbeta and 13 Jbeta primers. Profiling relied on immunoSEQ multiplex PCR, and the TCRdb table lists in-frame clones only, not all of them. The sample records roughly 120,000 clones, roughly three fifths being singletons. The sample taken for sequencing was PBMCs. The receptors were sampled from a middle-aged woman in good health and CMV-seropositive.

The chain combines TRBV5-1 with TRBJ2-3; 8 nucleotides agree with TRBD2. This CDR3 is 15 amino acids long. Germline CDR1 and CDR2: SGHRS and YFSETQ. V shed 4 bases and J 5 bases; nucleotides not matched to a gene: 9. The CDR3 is CASSAGYGTRDTQYF. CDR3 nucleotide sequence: TGCGCCAGCAGCGCAGGATACGGGACTAGAGATACGCAGTATTTT.

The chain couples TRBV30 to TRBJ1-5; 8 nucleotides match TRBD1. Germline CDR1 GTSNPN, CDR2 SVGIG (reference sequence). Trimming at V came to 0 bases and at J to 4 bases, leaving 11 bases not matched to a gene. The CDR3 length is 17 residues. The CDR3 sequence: CAWSVGPGQEYNQPQHF. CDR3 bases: TGTGCCTGGAGTGTAGGTCCGGGACAGGAGTATAATCAGCCCCAGCATTTT.

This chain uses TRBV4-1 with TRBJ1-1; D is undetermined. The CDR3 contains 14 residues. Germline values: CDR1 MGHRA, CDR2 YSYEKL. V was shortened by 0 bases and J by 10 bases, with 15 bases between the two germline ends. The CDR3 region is CASSQEGEALGAFF. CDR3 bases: TGCGCCAGCAGCCAAGAAGGCGAGGCCCTCGGAGCTTTCTTT.

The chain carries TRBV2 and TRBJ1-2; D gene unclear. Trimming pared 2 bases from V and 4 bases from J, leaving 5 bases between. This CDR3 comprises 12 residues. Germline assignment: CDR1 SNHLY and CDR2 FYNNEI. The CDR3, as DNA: TGTGCCAGCAGTGAAATTAGCTATGGCTACACCTTC. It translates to CASSEISYGYTF.